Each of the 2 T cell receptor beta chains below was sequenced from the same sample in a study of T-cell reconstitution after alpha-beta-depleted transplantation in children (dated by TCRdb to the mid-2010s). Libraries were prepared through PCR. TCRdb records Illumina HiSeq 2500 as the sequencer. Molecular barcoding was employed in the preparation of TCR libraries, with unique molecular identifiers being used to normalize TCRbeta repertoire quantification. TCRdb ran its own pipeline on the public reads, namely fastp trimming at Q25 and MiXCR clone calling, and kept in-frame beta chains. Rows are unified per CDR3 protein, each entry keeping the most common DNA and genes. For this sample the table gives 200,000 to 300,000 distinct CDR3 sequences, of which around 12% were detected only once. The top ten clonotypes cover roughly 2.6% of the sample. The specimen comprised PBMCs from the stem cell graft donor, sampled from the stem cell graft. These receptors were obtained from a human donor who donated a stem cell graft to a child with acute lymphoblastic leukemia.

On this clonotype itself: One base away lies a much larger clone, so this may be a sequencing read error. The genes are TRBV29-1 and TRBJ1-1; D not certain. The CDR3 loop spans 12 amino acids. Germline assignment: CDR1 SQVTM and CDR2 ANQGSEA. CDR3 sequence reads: CSVVPLNTDAFF. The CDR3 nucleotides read TGCAGCGTTGTCCCCCTGAACACTGACGCTTTCTTT.

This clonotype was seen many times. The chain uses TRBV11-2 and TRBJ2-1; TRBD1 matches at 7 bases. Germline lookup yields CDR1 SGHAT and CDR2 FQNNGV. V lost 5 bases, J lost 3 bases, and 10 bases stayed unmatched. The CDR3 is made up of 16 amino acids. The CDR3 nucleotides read TGTGCCAGCAGCATTGGACCGGGACAGATCTACAATGAGCAGTTCTTC. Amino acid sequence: CASSIGPGQIYNEQFF.